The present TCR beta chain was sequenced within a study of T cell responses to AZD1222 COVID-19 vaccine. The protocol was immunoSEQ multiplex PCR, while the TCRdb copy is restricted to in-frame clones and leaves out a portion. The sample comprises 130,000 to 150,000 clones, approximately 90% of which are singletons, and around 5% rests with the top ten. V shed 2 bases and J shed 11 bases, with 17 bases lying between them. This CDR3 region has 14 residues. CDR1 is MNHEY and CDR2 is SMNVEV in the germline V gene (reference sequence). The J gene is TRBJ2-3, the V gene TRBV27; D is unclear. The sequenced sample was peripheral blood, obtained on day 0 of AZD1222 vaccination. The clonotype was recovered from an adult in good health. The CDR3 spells CASSLGRPVLKQYF. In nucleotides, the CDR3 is TGTGCCAGCAGTTTAGGCCGGCCAGTCTTAAAGCAGTATTTT.